One sample yielded the 9 T cell receptor beta chains listed below, sequenced in a study of cytomegalovirus exposure and HLA in healthy donors. The PCR ran on 60 Vbeta and 13 Jbeta primers. Here immunoSEQ multiplex PCR was the method, and the copy in TCRdb shows in-frame clones only, minus some. In the table there are around 200,000 clones, roughly 78% of which are singletons. Sequencing was carried out using PBMCs. The receptor set was obtained from a woman aged 30 to 39 in good health and CMV-seropositive.

Points on this clone: Relative to the germline gene, one junction end is altered; a read error may explain this. V gene TRBV15 combines with J gene TRBJ1-2, with D tentatively TRBD1 (5 bases). CDR3 length equals 16 residues. CDR1 is LNHNV and CDR2 is YYDKDF in the germline V gene (reference sequence). As DNA, the CDR3 is TGTGCCACCCGCAGGGCATATCGGGACTCCCAACCGGGCTACACCTTC. It is translated as CATRRAYRDSQPGYTF.

The gene calls are TRBV5-6 and TRBJ1-1; TRBD1 matches at 8 bases. J was trimmed by 11 bases and V by 3 bases; bases with no gene match: 9. Germline V gives CDR1 SGHDT, CDR2 YYEEEE. The length of the CDR3 is 13 residues. This chain's CDR3 is CASSSAGGFGAFF. DNA for the CDR3: TGTGCCAGCAGCTCCGCAGGGGGCTTCGGTGCTTTCTTT.

The chain employs TRBV5-1 and TRBJ2-4; D is uncertain. V lost 4 bases, J lost 7 bases, and 12 bases lay in between. The CDR3 totals 13 residues. CDR1 and CDR2 from the germline V gene are SGHRS and YFSETQ. CDR3 sequence reads: CASSSELRNIQYF. The CDR3 coding sequence is TGCGCCAGCAGCAGCGAACTACGGAACATTCAGTACTTC.

Concerning this clone: At one of its ends the junction is not consistent with the germline gene, which may arise from a read error. V is TRBV7-9 and J is TRBJ2-5; D not certain. The CDR3 covers 12 residues. Germline V gene data show CDR1 as SEHNR and CDR2 as FQNEAQ (reference sequence). CDR3 sequence (DNA): TGTTCCAGCAGCTTTGTACAAGAGACCCAGTACTTC. This gives the protein CSSSFVQETQYF.

This clone was recorded a few times. This chain uses TRBV11-3 with TRBJ2-2, with 9 bases identical to TRBD1. The length of the CDR3 is 17 residues. Losses at the gene ends were 5 bases for V and 0 bases for J; bases not matched to a gene: 7. The germline gives CDR1 SGHNT, CDR2 YENEEA. CDR3 sequence: CASSARTGDSNTGELFF. The CDR3 region has the DNA TGTGCCAGCAGCGCCCGGACAGGGGACTCGAACACCGGGGAGCTGTTTTTT.

The rearrangement joins TRBV27 to TRBJ2-1, with 9 positions matching TRBD2. The germline V gene has CDR1 MNHEY and CDR2 SMNVEV (reference sequence). CDR3 size: 15 residues. V dropped 1 base and J dropped 12; count of bases not matched to a gene: 10. This CDR3 is CASSLLASGVTGQFF. In DNA form, the CDR3 reads TGTGCCAGCAGTTTATTGGCTAGCGGGGTTACAGGGCAGTTCTTC.

This chain links TRBV11-2 with TRBJ2-7, with D possibly being TRBD1 (5 bases). CDR1 is SGHAT, CDR2 FQNNGV, per germline. The length of the CDR3 is 15 residues. The ends were cut back, 5 bases at V and 5 bases at J, with 19 bases in the middle. CDR3 loop: CASSNLQGGVHEQYF. DNA of the CDR3: TGTGCCAGCAGCAATCTCCAGGGTGGTGTCCACGAGCAGTACTTC. The variable domain in full, completed from reference TRBV11-2 and TRBJ2-7, reads EAGVAQSPRYKIIEKRQSVAFWCNPISGHATLYWYQQILGQGPKLLIQFQNNGVVDDSQLPKDRFSAERLKGVDSTLKIQPAKLEDSAVYLCASSNLQGGVHEQYFGPGTRLTVT.

The genes are TRBV2 and TRBJ1-1; D might be TRBD1 (6 bases). The CDR3 sequence is 15 residues long. V lost 6 bases to trimming and J lost 1 base, with 15 bases between them. Germline assignment: CDR1 SNHLY and CDR2 FYNNEI. CDR3 DNA: TGTGCCAGCAGGGGAACGGACAGAACGAACACTGAAGCTTTCTTT. Encoded protein: CASRGTDRTNTEAFF. Supplemented by reference TRBV2 and TRBJ1-1, the full variable domain reads EPEVTQTPSHQVTQMGQEVILRCVPISNHLYFYWYRQILGQKVEFLVSFYNNEISEKSEIFDDQFSVERPDGSNFTLKIRSTKLEDSAMYFCASRGTDRTNTEAFFGQGTRLTVV.

This rearrangement joins TRBV10-1 to TRBJ1-1; 8 bases are a match to TRBD1. Germline CDR1 is WNHNN and CDR2 is SYGVQD (reference sequence). V lost 6 bases and J lost 1; bases outside the gene matches: 7. The CDR3 is 15 residues long. CDR3 DNA sequence: TGCGCCAGCAGAGGACAGGGTGTACGGAACACTGAAGCTTTCTTT. Its protein is CASRGQGVRNTEAFF.